This T cell receptor (beta chain) stems from a study of blood T cell repertoires in COVID-19. Study overall: Italy, Spain and the United States were the sources of the convalescent and acute COVID-19 samples. Sample material is recorded as cDNA or gDNA derived from T cells, B-cell-depleted T cells, or PBMCs.

V lost 0 bases to trimming and J lost 10 bases, with 7 bases between them. The CDR3 length is 13 residues. Looked up from germline, CDR1 is WSHSY and CDR2 is SAAADI. The count of this clone is one. Generated by immunoSEQ multiplex PCR, the TCRdb table keeps only in-frame clones and is missing some. The sample yields 70,000 to 85,000 clones, around 83% seen once. The chain combines TRBV10-2 with TRBJ1-6; D is undetermined. The receptor's source is a human donor in a cohort sampled during active COVID-19. Input material: peripheral blood. The CDR3: CASSESSGSPLHF. As DNA, the CDR3 is TGCGCCAGCAGTGAGTCAAGCGGATCACCCCTCCACTTT.